This TCR beta chain was profiled in a study of cytomegalovirus exposure and HLA in healthy donors. The PCR used 60 Vbeta and 13 Jbeta primers. This table comes from immunoSEQ multiplex PCR, and its TCRdb copy is limited to in-frame clones, with some not included. In the table there are around 99,000 clones, just under 70% of which are singletons. CDR1 and CDR2 (germline): SGHDT, YYEEEE. This CDR3 is 14 amino acids long. Deletions cut 0 bases from V and 9 bases from J, with 13 bases between. This TCR derives from a woman in her 70s in good health and CMV-seropositive. Input material: PBMCs. The chain carries TRBV5-6 and TRBJ1-5; D remains ambiguous. The CDR3 DNA reads as TGTGCCAGCAGCTTGGCCCTCAGCGTGGGGCCCCAGCATTTT. Translation: CASSLALSVGPQHF.